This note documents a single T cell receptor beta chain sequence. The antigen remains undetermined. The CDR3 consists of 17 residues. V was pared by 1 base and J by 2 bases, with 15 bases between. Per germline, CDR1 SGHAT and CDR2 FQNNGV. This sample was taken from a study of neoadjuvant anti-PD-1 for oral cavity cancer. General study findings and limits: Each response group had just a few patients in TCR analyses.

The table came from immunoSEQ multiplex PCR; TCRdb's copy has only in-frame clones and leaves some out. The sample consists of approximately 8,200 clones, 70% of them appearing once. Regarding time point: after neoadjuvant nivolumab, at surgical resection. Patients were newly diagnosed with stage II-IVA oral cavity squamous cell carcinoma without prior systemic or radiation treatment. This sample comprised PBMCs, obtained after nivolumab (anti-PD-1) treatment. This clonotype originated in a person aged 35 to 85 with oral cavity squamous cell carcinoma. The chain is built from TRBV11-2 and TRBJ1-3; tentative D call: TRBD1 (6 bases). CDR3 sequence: CASSLVPSGATGNTIYF. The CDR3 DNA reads TGTGCCAGCAGCTTAGTCCCCTCGGGGGCAACTGGAAACACCATATATTTT.